The 6 T cell receptor beta chains given below trace back to one sample, sequenced in a study of regulatory T cells in long-lasting Graves disease. Sequencing libraries for TCR beta were prepared with iRepertoire HTBI primers and Arm-PCR of CDR3 regions. One entry per CDR3 protein results from TCRdb running MiXCR on the multiplex PCR reads. The profile covers 650,000 to 850,000 distinct CDR3 sequences, with 30% appearing a single time and about 42% taken by the ten largest. Time point reported: persistent/refractory GD, antithyroid drugs over 5 years with positive TRAb. PBMC RNA was the source of the TCR library. The specimen comprised peripheral blood mononuclear cells (PBMCs), sampled when the disease was refractory, from a patient treated with antithyroid drugs. These receptors all stem from a female donor with Graves disease.

The gene calls are TRBV12-3 or TRBV12-4 and TRBJ1-2; possible D gene TRBD1, 5 bases. The CDR3 has 14 residues. The ends were cut back, 6 bases at V and 0 bases at J, with 11 bases in the middle. The CDR3 DNA is TGTGCCAGCAGCGTTGGGGGTTCTAACTATGGCTACACCTTC. Protein sequence: CASSVGGSNYGYTF.

A remark on this clonotype: The junction and the germline gene differ at one end; a read error may be behind it. CDR3 protein: CSVDSVSNYGYAF. For the CDR3, the DNA is TGCAGCGTTGACTCCGTATCTAACTATGGCTACGCCTTC. This chain links TRBV29-1 with TRBJ1-2; D remains unclear. This CDR3 contains 13 residues. The germline V gene has CDR1 SQVTM and CDR2 ANQGSEA.

The V gene is TRBV20-1, the J gene TRBJ1-2; D is unresolved. V shed 0 bases and J shed 6 bases, with 20 bases lying between them. This CDR3 is 16 amino acids long. Germline V CDR1 and CDR2: DFQATT, SNEGSKA (reference sequence). The CDR3 region is CSARDFFLGDENGYTF. DNA for the CDR3: TGCAGTGCTAGAGATTTCTTTCTCGGTGATGAGAATGGCTACACCTTC.

This chain links TRBV15 with TRBJ1-1, with no clear D. The V gene lost 3 bases and the J gene lost 2 bases, with 10 bases spanning the gap. Germline V gene lookup returns CDR1 LNHNV and CDR2 YYDKDF (reference sequence). The length of the CDR3 is 14 residues. CDR3 nucleotides: TGTGCCACCAGCAGCCACAGCCCCAACACTGAAGCTTTCTTT. Residues: CATSSHSPNTEAFF.

This clonotype was found a few times. The chain employs TRBV5-1 and TRBJ1-1, with D possibly being TRBD1 (5 bases). Trimming shortened V by 1 base and J by 6 bases, and 10 bases separated the two germline ends. CDR3 size: 13 residues. CDR1 is SGHRS, CDR2 YFSETQ, per germline. DNA for the CDR3: TGCGCCAGCAGCTTGCCCCGGGACTCTGAAGCTTTCTTT. Its protein product is CASSLPRDSEAFF.

Only a few counts were recorded for this clonotype. The V gene is TRBV9, the J gene TRBJ1-5; D unresolved. The length of the CDR3 is 15 residues. Trimming took 2 bases from V and 0 from J, leaving 9 bases between them. Germline loops: CDR1 SGDLS, CDR2 YYNGEE. CDR3 in DNA: TGTGCCAGCAGCGTTGACTCCTCTAGCAATCAGCCCCAGCATTTT. Its translation: CASSVDSSSNQPQHF.